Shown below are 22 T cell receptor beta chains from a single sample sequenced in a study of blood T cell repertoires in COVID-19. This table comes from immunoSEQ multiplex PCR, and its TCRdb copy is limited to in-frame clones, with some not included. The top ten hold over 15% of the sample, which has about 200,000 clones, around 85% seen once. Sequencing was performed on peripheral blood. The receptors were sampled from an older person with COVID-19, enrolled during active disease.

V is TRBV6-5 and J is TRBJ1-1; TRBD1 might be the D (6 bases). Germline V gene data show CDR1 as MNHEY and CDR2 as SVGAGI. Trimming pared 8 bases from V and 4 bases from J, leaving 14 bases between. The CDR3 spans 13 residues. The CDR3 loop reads CASRQGKVTEAFF. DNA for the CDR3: TGTGCCAGCCGGCAGGGGAAGGTCACTGAAGCTTTCTTT.

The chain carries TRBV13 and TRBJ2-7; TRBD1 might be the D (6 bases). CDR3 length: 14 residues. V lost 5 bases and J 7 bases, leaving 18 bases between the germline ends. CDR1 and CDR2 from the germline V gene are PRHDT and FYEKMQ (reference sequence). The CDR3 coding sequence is TGTGCCAGCAGCCAACATACAGGGTCGGGTGAGCAGTACTTC. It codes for CASSQHTGSGEQYF.

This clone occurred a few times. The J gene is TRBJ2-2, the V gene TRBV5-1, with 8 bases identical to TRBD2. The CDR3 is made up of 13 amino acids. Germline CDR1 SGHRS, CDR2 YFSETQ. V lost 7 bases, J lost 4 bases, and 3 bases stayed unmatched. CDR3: CASREGTTGELFF. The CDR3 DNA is TGCGCCAGCCGGGAGGGGACCACCGGGGAGCTGTTTTTT.

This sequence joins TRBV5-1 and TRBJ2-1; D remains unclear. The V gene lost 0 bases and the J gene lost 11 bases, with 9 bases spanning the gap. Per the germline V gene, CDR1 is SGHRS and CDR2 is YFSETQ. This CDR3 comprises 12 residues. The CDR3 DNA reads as TGCGCCAGCAGCTTGGCCCGGTCGAAGCAGTTCTTC. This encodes CASSLARSKQFF.

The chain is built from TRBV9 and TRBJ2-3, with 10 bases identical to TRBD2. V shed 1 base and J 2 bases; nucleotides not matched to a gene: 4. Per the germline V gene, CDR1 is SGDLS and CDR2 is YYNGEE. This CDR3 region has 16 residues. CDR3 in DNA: TGTGCCAGCAGCGTATTTAGCGGGGGGCTCACAGATACGCAGTATTTT. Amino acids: CASSVFSGGLTDTQYF.

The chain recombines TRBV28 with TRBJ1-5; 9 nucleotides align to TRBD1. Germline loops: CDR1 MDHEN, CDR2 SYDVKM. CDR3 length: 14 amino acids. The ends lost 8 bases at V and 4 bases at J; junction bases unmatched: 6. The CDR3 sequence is CASLTGGLNQPQHF. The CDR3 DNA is TGTGCCAGCCTAACAGGGGGCCTGAATCAGCCCCAGCATTTT.

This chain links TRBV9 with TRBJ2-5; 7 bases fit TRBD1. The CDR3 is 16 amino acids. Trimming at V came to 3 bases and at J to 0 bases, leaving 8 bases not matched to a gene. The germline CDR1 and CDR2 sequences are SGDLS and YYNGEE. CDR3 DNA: TGTGCCAGCAGCGCCGCAGCAGGGGGAGACCAAGAGACCCAGTACTTC. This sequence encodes CASSAAAGGDQETQYF.

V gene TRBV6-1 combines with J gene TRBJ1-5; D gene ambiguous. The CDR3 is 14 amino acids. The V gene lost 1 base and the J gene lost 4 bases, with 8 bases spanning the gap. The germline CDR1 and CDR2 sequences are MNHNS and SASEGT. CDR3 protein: CASSEVPGNQPQHF. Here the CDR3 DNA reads TGTGCCAGCAGTGAAGTCCCGGGGAATCAGCCCCAGCATTTT.

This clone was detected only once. The CDR3 reads CAWSDRENTGELFF. The DNA of the CDR3 is TGTGCCTGGAGTGACAGGGAGAACACCGGGGAGCTGTTTTTT. The rearrangement joins TRBV30 to TRBJ2-2; TRBD1 might be the D (6 bases). Germline CDR1 and CDR2: GTSNPN and SVGIG (reference sequence). Trimming took 1 base from V and 1 from J, leaving 7 bases between them. CDR3 length equals 14 residues.

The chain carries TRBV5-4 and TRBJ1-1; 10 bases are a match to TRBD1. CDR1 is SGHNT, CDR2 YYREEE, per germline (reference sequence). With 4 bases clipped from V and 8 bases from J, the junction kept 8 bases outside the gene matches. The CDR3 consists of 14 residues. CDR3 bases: TGTGCCAGCAGCATCGACAGGGGGCGGACCGAAGCTTTCTTT. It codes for CASSIDRGRTEAFF. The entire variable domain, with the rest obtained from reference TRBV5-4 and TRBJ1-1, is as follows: ETGVTQSPTHLIKTRGQQVTLRCSSQSGHNTVSWYQQALGQGPQFIFQYYREEENGRGNFPPRFSGLQFPNYSSELNVNALELDDSALYLCASSIDRGRTEAFFGQGTRLTVV.

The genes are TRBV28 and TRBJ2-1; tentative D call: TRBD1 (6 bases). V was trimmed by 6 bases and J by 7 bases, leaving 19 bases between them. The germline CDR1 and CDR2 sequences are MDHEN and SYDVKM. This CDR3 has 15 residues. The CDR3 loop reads CASRSPGDTANEQFF. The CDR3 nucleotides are TGTGCCAGCAGATCTCCAGGGGACACCGCTAATGAGCAGTTCTTC.

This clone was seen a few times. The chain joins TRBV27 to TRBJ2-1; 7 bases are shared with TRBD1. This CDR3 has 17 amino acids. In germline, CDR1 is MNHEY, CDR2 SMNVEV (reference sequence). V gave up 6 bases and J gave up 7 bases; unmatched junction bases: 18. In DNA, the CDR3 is TGTGCCAGCAGCCCCGAACAATGGGGACAGAAGATAAATGAGCAGTTCTTC. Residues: CASSPEQWGQKINEQFF.

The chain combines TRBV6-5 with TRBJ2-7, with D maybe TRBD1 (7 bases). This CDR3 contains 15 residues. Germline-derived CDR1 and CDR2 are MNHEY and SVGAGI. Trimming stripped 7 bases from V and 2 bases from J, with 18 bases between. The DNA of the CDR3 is TGTGCCAGCACCTCAGGGGGGTTGTTGCCCTACGAGCAGTACTTC. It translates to CASTSGGLLPYEQYF.

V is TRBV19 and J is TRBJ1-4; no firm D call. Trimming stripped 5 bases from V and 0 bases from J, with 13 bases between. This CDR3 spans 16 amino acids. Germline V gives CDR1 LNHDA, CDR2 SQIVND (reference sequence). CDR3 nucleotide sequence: TGTGCCAGTAGTCCCCACGCGGTTGCAACTAATGAAAAACTGTTTTTT. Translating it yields CASSPHAVATNEKLFF.

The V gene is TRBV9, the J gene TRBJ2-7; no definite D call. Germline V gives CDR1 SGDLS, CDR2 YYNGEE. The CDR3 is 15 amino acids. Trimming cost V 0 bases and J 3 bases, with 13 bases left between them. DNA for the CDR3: TGTGCCAGCAGCGTAGGACCAGACTCCGTCTACGAGCAGTACTTC. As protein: CASSVGPDSVYEQYF.

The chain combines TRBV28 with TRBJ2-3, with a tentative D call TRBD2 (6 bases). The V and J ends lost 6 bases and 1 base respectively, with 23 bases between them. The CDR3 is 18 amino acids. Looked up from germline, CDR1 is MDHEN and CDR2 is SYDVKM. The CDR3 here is CASRPTPGGRSGTDTQYF. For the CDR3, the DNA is TGTGCCAGCAGACCCACGCCTGGGGGGAGATCGGGCACAGATACGCAGTATTTT.

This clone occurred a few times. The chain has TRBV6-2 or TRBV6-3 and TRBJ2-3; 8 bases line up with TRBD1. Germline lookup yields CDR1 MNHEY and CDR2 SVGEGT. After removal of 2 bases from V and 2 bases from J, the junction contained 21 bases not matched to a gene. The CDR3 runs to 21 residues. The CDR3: CASSYPLGQGLNLAPTDTQYF. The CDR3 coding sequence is TGTGCCAGCAGTTACCCTCTAGGACAGGGCCTAAACTTAGCCCCCACAGATACGCAGTATTTT.

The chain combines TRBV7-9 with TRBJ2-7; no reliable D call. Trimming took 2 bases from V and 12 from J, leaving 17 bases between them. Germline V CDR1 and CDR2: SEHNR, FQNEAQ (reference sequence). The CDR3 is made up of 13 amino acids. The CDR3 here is CASSLSYTSPPYF. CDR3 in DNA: TGTGCCAGCAGCTTAAGTTACACCTCCCCCCCGTACTTC. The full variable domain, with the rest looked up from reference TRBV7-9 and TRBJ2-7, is DTGVSQNPRHKITKRGQNVTFRCDPISEHNRLYWYRQTLGQGPEFLTYFQNEAQLEKSRLLSDRFSAERPKGSFSTLEIQRTEQGDSAMYLCASSLSYTSPPYFGPGTRLTVT.

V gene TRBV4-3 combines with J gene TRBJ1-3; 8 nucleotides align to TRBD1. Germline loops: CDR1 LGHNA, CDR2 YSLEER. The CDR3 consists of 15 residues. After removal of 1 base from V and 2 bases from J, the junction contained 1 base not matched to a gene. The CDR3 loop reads CASSQAGGTGNTIYF. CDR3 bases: TGCGCCAGCAGCCAAGCAGGGGGCACTGGAAACACCATATATTTT.

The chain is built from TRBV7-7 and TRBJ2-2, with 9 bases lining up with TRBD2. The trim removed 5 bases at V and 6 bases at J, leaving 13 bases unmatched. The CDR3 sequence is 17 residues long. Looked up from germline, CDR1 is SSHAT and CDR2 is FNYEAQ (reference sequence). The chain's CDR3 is CASSPYIAGVSAGELFF. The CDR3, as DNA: TGTGCCAGCAGCCCATATATAGCGGGAGTTTCGGCCGGGGAGCTGTTTTTT.

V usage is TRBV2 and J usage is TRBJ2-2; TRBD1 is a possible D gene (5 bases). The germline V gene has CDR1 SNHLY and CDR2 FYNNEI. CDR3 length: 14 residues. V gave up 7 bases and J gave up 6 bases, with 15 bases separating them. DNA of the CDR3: TGTGCCAGCATTATCGGCAGGGATTCCGGGGAGCTGTTTTTT. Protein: CASIIGRDSGELFF.

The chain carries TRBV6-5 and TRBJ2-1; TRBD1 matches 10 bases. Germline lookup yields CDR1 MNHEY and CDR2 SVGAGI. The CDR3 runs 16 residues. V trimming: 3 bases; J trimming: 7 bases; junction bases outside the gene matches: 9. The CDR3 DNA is TGTGCCAGCAGTTATTCCGGGACAGGGGAACGGAATGAGCAGTTCTTC. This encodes CASSYSGTGERNEQFF.